This note documents a single T cell receptor (beta chain) sequence. Its cognate antigen is unknown. The repertoire was sequenced with immunoSEQ multiplex PCR; TCRdb's copy has only in-frame clones and lacks some. The sample lists under 200,000 clones; roughly 92% were seen once. This record belongs to a study of T cell responses to AZD1222 COVID-19 vaccine. Study findings and constraints: At 160-218 and 743-854, vaccine-associated CD4 TCRs were dominant, and they spanned spike.

Germline CDR1 MDHEN, CDR2 SYDVKM. This CDR3 region has 16 residues. V was clipped by 5 bases and J by 8 bases; unmatched bases: 12. The rearrangement links TRBV28 to TRBJ2-2; 9 bases match TRBD1. This clonotype was sampled from an adult who received the MenACWY meningococcal vaccine as a control. The sample was peripheral blood, taken 28 days after the second dose of the MenACWY control vaccine. CDR3 in DNA: TGTGCCAGCAGTCCTACCGACAGGGGGAGGGGTGGGGAGCTGTTTTTT. As protein: CASSPTDRGRGGELFF.